This TCR beta chain was captured in a study of OX40 agonist ivuxolimab in advanced cancers. Findings of the study overall: At 0.1 to 3.0 mg/kg, CD4+ and CD8+ blood T cells expanded clonally by week 6.

Measured with immunoSEQ multiplex PCR; TCRdb has only the in-frame clones, and not every one. The sample holds 100,000 or so clones; 95% to 96% are singletons and the top ten take 2% to 2.5%. CDR1 and CDR2 from the germline V gene are SQVTM and ANQGSEA. Deletions cut 4 bases from V and 2 bases from J, with 14 bases between. This CDR3 region has 14 residues. Points on this clone: What it binds is unknown.

The material sequenced was CD4+ or CD8+ T cells sorted from blood, taken in a trial of the OX40 agonist ivuxolimab. The receptor was isolated from an adult with an advanced solid tumor such as melanoma, head and neck, liver or kidney cancer. The chain employs TRBV29-1 and TRBJ1-2; no definite D call. The CDR3 DNA reads as TGCAGCGTTGCTCCCCCAACGGGGAACTATGGCTACACCTTC. Encoded protein: CSVAPPTGNYGYTF.